This is a list of T cell receptor beta chains from one sample in a study of blood T cells in healthy people across ages. MiXCR, run by TCRdb on the 5' RACE reads, gives a single entry per CDR3 protein. The sample yields 500,000 to 600,000 distinct CDR3 sequences, roughly 29% seen once. Specimen: blood. The origin of the receptors is a woman aged 70-85 years in good health. Both conserved end residues are part of each CDR3. The order of the fields is clone size, D gene, J gene, V gene, CDR3 DNA, CDR3 protein. A D gene is named only where the DNA matches it firmly. Not every row has a clone size; where given, it reads once, few, many or a size class.

>NA|NA|TRBJ1-2|TRBV15
TGTGCCACCAGCCGCCCCCAGGGGTCCTTCTATGGCTACACCTTC
CATSRPQGSFYGYTF
>NA|NA|TRBJ2-1|TRBV12-3/TRBV12-4
TGTGCCAGCAGTCGCGAGGCACTAGTTCTTCCTGAGCAGTTCTTC
CASSREALVLPEQFF
>few|TRBD1|TRBJ2-5|TRBV6-4
TGTGCCAGCAGCCCCCTAGGGGGCACTACCCATGAGACCCAGTACTTC
CASSPLGGTTHETQYF
>once|NA|TRBJ1-5|TRBV24-1
TGTGCCACCAGTGGCAGGGATACTCAGCCCCAGCATTTT
CATSGRDTQPQHF
>few|NA|TRBJ2-2|TRBV19
TGTGCCAGTAGTCCGCGGGCGGGAAAAGCGAACACCGGGGAGCTGTTTTTT
CASSPRAGKANTGELFF
>NA|TRBD1|TRBJ2-7|TRBV2
TGTGCCAGCAGTAGACAGGGTCCGGGTAGTTACGAGCAGTACTTC
CASSRQGPGSYEQYF
>NA|NA|TRBJ1-4|TRBV12-3/TRBV12-4
TGTGCCAGCAGCCGGACTGAAAAACTGTTTTTT
CASSRTEKLFF
>NA|NA|TRBJ1-3|TRBV7-2
TGTGCCAGCGGACTTTCGGGGGTTGGAGGAAACACCATATATTTT
CASGLSGVGGNTIYF
>few|NA|TRBJ1-2|TRBV30
TGTGCCTGGAGCGCACGAGGAGGGGCTATAAACTATGGCTACACCTTC
CAWSARGGAINYGYTF
>NA|TRBD1|TRBJ1-1|TRBV6-1
TGTGCCAGCAGGCGTAGACAGGGCATGAACACTGAAGCTTTCTTT
CASRRRQGMNTEAFF
>few|TRBD2|TRBJ2-7|TRBV9
TGTGCCAGCAGCGCATGGACTAGCGGGGGATACGAGCAGTACTTC
CASSAWTSGGYEQYF
>NA|TRBD1|TRBJ1-1|TRBV6-6
TGTGCCAGCAGCAGACAGGGAGGCGGCACTGAAGCTTTCTTT
CASSRQGGGTEAFF
>NA|NA|TRBJ1-1|TRBV4-3
TGCGCCAGCAGCCAAGGGCCTGGAGAAGCTTTCTTT
CASSQGPGEAFF
>NA|NA|TRBJ1-1|TRBV20-1
TGCAGTGCTCGAACAGGGACTGAAGCTTTCTTT
CSARTGTEAFF
>NA|TRBD2|TRBJ2-7|TRBV13
TGTGCCAGCAGCTTAGAGGGAATCCGGGCGGGAGAGCTCGGCGAGCAGTACTTC
CASSLEGIRAGELGEQYF
>NA|NA|TRBJ1-2|TRBV6-2/TRBV6-3
TGTGCCAGCACCAAACCCCTGGGGAGCAACTATGGCTACACCTTC
CASTKPLGSNYGYTF
>NA|NA|TRBJ1-1|TRBV18
TGTGCCAGCTCACCATTACCAGGGGACACTGAAGCTTTCTTT
CASSPLPGDTEAFF
>few|NA|TRBJ2-1|TRBV29-1
TGCAGCGTTGTTGTGGGGCAGGGGTGGAGTGAGCAGTTCTTC
CSVVVGQGWSEQFF
>NA|TRBD1|TRBJ2-3|TRBV5-1
TGCGCCAGCAGCTTGGACGGACAGGGACCAGATACGCAGTATTTT
CASSLDGQGPDTQYF
>NA|NA|TRBJ2-7|TRBV6-2/TRBV6-3
TGTGCCAGCAGTTTCTTTGACAACCCCTACGAGCAGTACTTC
CASSFFDNPYEQYF
>NA|TRBD2|TRBJ2-7|TRBV7-2
TGTGCCAGCAGCGTCTGGGGGGGGGTGACTTACGAGCAGTACTTC
CASSVWGGVTYEQYF
>NA|NA|TRBJ1-4|TRBV7-2
TGTGCCAGCAGCTCGGTAGGCGAAAAACTGTTTTTT
CASSSVGEKLFF
>NA|NA|TRBJ1-2|TRBV20-1
TGCAGTGCTAGACCTCCCACAGGGCCGCTCTATGGCTACACCTTC
CSARPPTGPLYGYTF
>NA|TRBD1|TRBJ1-3|TRBV7-9
TGTGCCGGCGGGACAGTCCCTGGAAACACCATATATTTT
CAGGTVPGNTIYF
>NA|NA|TRBJ1-2|TRBV5-1
TGCGCCAGCAGCTTGCAGGAGCTCTATGGCTACACCTTC
CASSLQELYGYTF
>NA|TRBD1|TRBJ2-7|TRBV3-1
TGTGCCAGCAGCCGGACAGGGGCCTCCTACGAGCAGTACTTC
CASSRTGASYEQYF
>few|NA|TRBJ2-7|TRBV15
TGTGCCACCAGCAGAGATGGGAGAAACGAGCAGTACTTC
CATSRDGRNEQYF
>NA|TRBD2|TRBJ2-1|TRBV6-5
TGTGCCAGCTACCCAATAGCGGGGGAATACAATGAGCAGTTCTTC
CASYPIAGEYNEQFF
>NA|NA|TRBJ1-2|TRBV20-1
TGCAGTGCCAAGATAAAAAACCCGGGACAAGGCCATGGCTACACCTTC
CSAKIKNPGQGHGYTF
>NA|NA|TRBJ2-5|TRBV29-1
TGCAGCGTTGTAAGGCAGGGGAGTGCCCAGTACTTC
CSVVRQGSAQYF